The next 11 T cell receptor beta chains were all read from a single sample in a study of blood T cell repertoires in COVID-19. Assay used: immunoSEQ multiplex PCR; TCRdb lists only in-frame clones, some missing. The top ten hold around 9.8% of the sample, which has approximately 250,000 clones, roughly 85% seen once. The sample was PBMCs or T cells enriched from blood (not recorded which). The receptors derive from a woman aged 45-59 years with acute COVID-19.

The rearrangement links TRBV5-1 to TRBJ1-4, with TRBD1 matching 8 bases. Per the germline V gene, CDR1 is SGHRS and CDR2 is YFSETQ. V lost 4 bases to trimming and J lost 3 bases; unmatched junction nucleotides: 2. The CDR3 is 14 residues long. CDR3 sequence: CASSTQGANEKLFF. CDR3 coding DNA: TGCGCCAGCAGCACACAGGGGGCTAATGAAAAACTGTTTTTT.

The chain combines TRBV4-3 with TRBJ1-6, with D possibly being TRBD1 (5 bases). V shed 4 bases and J shed 7 bases, with 17 bases lying between them. The CDR3 is 16 amino acids. Germline CDR1 is LGHNA and CDR2 is YSLEER. CDR3 amino acids: CASSPKAGTGNSPLHF. The CDR3 nucleotides are TGCGCCAGCAGCCCAAAGGCGGGGACGGGAAATTCACCCCTCCACTTT.

The chain has TRBV5-4 and TRBJ1-1; D not certain. The ends were cut back, 2 bases at V and 1 base at J, with 9 bases in the middle. The CDR3 runs 14 residues. The germline gives CDR1 SGHNT, CDR2 YYREEE (reference sequence). In nucleotides, the CDR3 is TGTGCCAGCAGCTTTGAGAGCTCGAACACTGAAGCTTTCTTT. Its protein product is CASSFESSNTEAFF. Full variable domain (remainder filled in from reference TRBV5-4 and TRBJ1-1): ETGVTQSPTHLIKTRGQQVTLRCSSQSGHNTVSWYQQALGQGPQFIFQYYREEENGRGNFPPRFSGLQFPNYSSELNVNALELDDSALYLCASSFESSNTEAFFGQGTRLTVV.

This chain joins TRBV6-2 or TRBV6-3 and TRBJ1-4; D possibly corresponds to TRBD1 (5 bases). V was pared by 5 bases and J by 8 bases, with 21 bases between. CDR3 size: 16 residues. In germline, CDR1 is MNHEY, CDR2 SVGEGT. CDR3 in DNA: TGTGCCAGCAGTAGCCTCGGAGGGGAAGAAAGAGAAAAACTGTTTTTT. It is translated as CASSSLGGEEREKLFF.

The gene calls are TRBV5-1 and TRBJ2-1; 7 positions match TRBD1. CDR1 and CDR2 (germline): SGHRS, YFSETQ. Trimming took 7 bases from V and 10 from J; bases not matched to a gene: 14. The CDR3 runs to 14 residues. The CDR3 sequence: CASGFGTASVEQFF. CDR3 nucleotides: TGCGCCAGCGGTTTTGGGACAGCCTCTGTAGAGCAGTTCTTC.

This clone was recorded once. The V call is TRBV29-1, the J call TRBJ1-1; a possible D gene is TRBD1 (5 bases). Trimming cost V 0 bases and J 0 bases, with 11 bases left between them. Germline CDR1 is SQVTM and CDR2 is ANQGSEA. This CDR3 spans 15 amino acids. The CDR3 region is CSVEDGGNVNTEAFF. DNA of the CDR3: TGCAGCGTTGAAGACGGGGGGAACGTGAACACTGAAGCTTTCTTT.

The genes are TRBV7-9 and TRBJ2-2; TRBD2 matches 8 bases. Germline CDR1 SEHNR, CDR2 FQNEAQ (reference sequence). The trim removed 6 bases at V and 0 bases at J, leaving 3 bases unmatched. The CDR3 is 15 amino acids. CDR3 amino acids: CASRPGLANTGELFF. In DNA form, the CDR3 reads TGTGCCAGCAGACCGGGACTAGCGAACACCGGGGAGCTGTTTTTT.

The chain couples TRBV10-3 to TRBJ1-3; D gene unclear. Trimming took off 4 bases at V and 0 bases at J, with 10 bases between the two ends. Germline CDR1 and CDR2: ENHRY and SYGVKD. This CDR3 has 15 residues. The DNA for the CDR3 is TGTGCCATCAGTGCGGCCGGGGACTCTGGAAACACCATATATTTT. Amino acid sequence: CAISAAGDSGNTIYF.

The J gene is TRBJ1-1, the V gene TRBV4-2; possible D gene TRBD1, 5 bases. V dropped 2 bases and J dropped 0 bases, with 10 bases sitting between them. Germline V gene lookup returns CDR1 LGHNA and CDR2 YNFKEQ. The CDR3 covers 15 residues. CDR3 coding DNA: TGTGCCAGCAGCCAATGGGCAGGGATGAACACTGAAGCTTTCTTT. It is translated as CASSQWAGMNTEAFF.

V is TRBV11-3 and J is TRBJ2-5, with 7 bases matching TRBD2. The CDR3 runs to 14 residues. Per the germline V gene, CDR1 is SGHNT and CDR2 is YENEEA. V was pared by 5 bases and J by 5 bases, with 8 bases of the junction left unmatched. The CDR3 nucleotides are TGTGCCAGCAGCGCCCTCGGACTAGGGGAGACCCAGTACTTC. This encodes CASSALGLGETQYF.

This clone was seen only a few times. V and J are TRBV6-5 and TRBJ1-2; 7 nucleotides match TRBD1. V shed 2 bases and J 8 bases; nucleotides not matched to a gene: 8. Germline CDR1 reads MNHEY; CDR2 reads SVGAGI. The CDR3 runs to 14 residues. The CDR3 coding sequence is TGTGCCAGCAGTTACCAGACAGGGAATAGAGGCTACACCTTC. Amino acid sequence: CASSYQTGNRGYTF.